This T cell receptor beta chain emerged from a study of human T cells and chemical hapten exposure. Whole-study context: Each week of the approximately 25-week study, patients had diphenylcyclopropenone applied to the scalp. Patients were mainly female, each with alopecia areata, totalis or universalis.

Time point specified: patch test 2, 6 weeks after DPC sensitization. Noted treatment: therapeutic diphenylcyclopropenone sensitization with weekly scalp DPC. Each CDR3 protein gets one entry after TCRdb re-called the RACE reads with MiXCR. Of some 99,000 distinct CDR3 sequences in the sample, 9.2% were seen once. CDR1 and CDR2 from the germline V gene are LGHNA and YSLEER. Trimming shortened V by 0 bases and J by 0 bases, and 6 bases separated the two germline ends. This CDR3 is 16 amino acids long. This chain uses TRBV4-3 with TRBJ2-6; D ambiguous. The specimen was whole blood, collected in connection with sensitization to the hapten diphenylcyclopropenone (DPC). The origin of this receptor is a woman in her 40s with alopecia areata. Some clones in this sample may be carry-over from other donors' samples. The CDR3 loop is CASSQDSPSGANVLTF. In DNA, the CDR3 is TGCGCCAGCAGCCAAGATTCTCCCTCTGGGGCCAACGTCCTGACTTTC.